This entry lists 32 T cell receptor beta chains sequenced from one sample in a study of T cell repertoires in cytomegalovirus infection. A single record per CDR3 protein comes from TCRdb applying MiXCR to the reads. Of some 920,000 distinct CDR3 sequences listed, 30% to 40% were seen once; the top ten hold over 13%. These receptors have no known antigen. The starting material was cultured CD8+ T cells from PBMCs, obtained from culture after CMV antigen stimulation. The receptors were sampled from a human donor in good health (CMV status not recorded). Some clones in this sample may be carry-over from other donors' samples.

This clonotype was seen once. The V call is TRBV12-3 or TRBV12-4, the J call TRBJ1-6; 12 positions agree with TRBD1. The CDR3 has 17 residues. V gave up 2 bases and J gave up 6 bases; unmatched junction bases: 5. CDR3 sequence reads: CASSLRRDRGRNSPLHF. The CDR3 DNA is TGTGCCAGCAGTTTACGGAGGGACAGGGGGCGTAATTCACCCCTCCACTTT.

This clonotype was counted only a few times. The rearrangement links TRBV12-3 or TRBV12-4 to TRBJ2-1, with 9 bases identical to TRBD2. The CDR3 runs to 16 residues. With 3 bases clipped from V and 2 bases from J, the junction kept 5 bases outside the gene matches. The CDR3 loop is CASSLERGAPYNEQFF. The CDR3 region has the DNA TGTGCCAGCAGTTTGGAGCGGGGGGCCCCCTACAATGAGCAGTTCTTC.

The genes are TRBV10-3 and TRBJ2-3; D is ambiguous. Germline CDR1 ENHRY, CDR2 SYGVKD. This CDR3 region has 13 residues. V lost 5 bases and J 0 bases, leaving 6 bases between the germline ends. The CDR3 reads CAISSPSTDTQYF. The CDR3 region has the DNA TGTGCCATCAGTAGCCCTAGCACAGATACGCAGTATTTT.

In its sample, this clonotype was seen a few times. The chain uses TRBV27 and TRBJ2-3; D is uncertain. Trimming shortened V by 1 base and J by 6 bases, and 5 bases separated the two germline ends. Germline V gene lookup returns CDR1 MNHEY and CDR2 SMNVEV (reference sequence). This CDR3 comprises 12 residues. CDR3 protein: CASSLFGDTQYF. The CDR3, as DNA: TGTGCCAGCAGTTTATTTGGGGATACGCAGTATTTT.

The chain employs TRBV7-9 and TRBJ2-4; the match to TRBD2 covers 8 bases. CDR3 length: 14 residues. J was trimmed by 7 bases and V by 5 bases; bases with no gene match: 7. Germline CDR1 reads SEHNR; CDR2 reads FQNEAQ (reference sequence). CDR3 bases: TGTGCCAGCAGCCCCTCGGGAGGGCAGAACATTCAGTACTTC. The encoded protein is CASSPSGGQNIQYF.

This clonotype occurred a few times. CDR3: CASSLWKKGEGSPLHF. In DNA form, the CDR3 reads TGTGCCAGCAGCCTATGGAAGAAGGGGGAGGGTTCACCCCTCCACTTT. The chain has TRBV11-2 and TRBJ1-6; maybe TRBD1 (6 bases). V was clipped by 5 bases and J by 9 bases, with 20 bases between them. Per the germline V gene, CDR1 is SGHAT and CDR2 is FQNNGV. The CDR3 has 16 residues.

The genes are TRBV5-6 and TRBJ2-3; no definite D call. Trimming pared 0 bases from V and 0 bases from J, leaving 23 bases between. The length of the CDR3 is 20 residues. CDR1 is SGHDT, CDR2 YYEEEE, per germline. The CDR3 reads CASSLGWPNQTSTSTDTQYF. CDR3 DNA: TGTGCCAGCAGCTTGGGTTGGCCCAACCAGACCTCGACTAGCACAGATACGCAGTATTTT.

The CDR3 here is CASSFAGGGPTYEQYF. The CDR3, as DNA: TGTGCCAGCAGCTTCGCAGGGGGGGGCCCAACCTACGAGCAGTACTTC. The chain has TRBV11-1 and TRBJ2-7; D may match TRBD1 or TRBD2 (7 bases each). V was clipped by 3 bases and J by 2 bases, with 17 bases between them. This CDR3 region has 16 residues. Per the germline V gene, CDR1 is SGHAT and CDR2 is FQDESV (reference sequence).

V is TRBV6-1 and J is TRBJ2-6, with D maybe TRBD1 (6 bases). The germline V and J ends were trimmed by 4 bases and 0 bases, with 19 bases remaining between them. CDR3 length equals 19 residues. Germline CDR1 reads MNHNS; CDR2 reads SASEGT. This chain's CDR3 is CASSARQVLAFSGANVLTF. The CDR3 DNA reads TGTGCCAGCAGTGCGCGACAGGTTCTGGCTTTCTCTGGGGCCAACGTCCTGACTTTC.

This clonotype was observed a handful of times. The V and J genes are TRBV6-2 or TRBV6-3 and TRBJ1-1, with D unresolved. Between the trimmed V and J ends, which lost 8 bases and 4 bases, there was a span of 8 bases. This CDR3 is 11 amino acids long. CDR1 is MNHEY, CDR2 SVGEGT, per germline. CDR3 sequence (DNA): TGTGCCAGCGAGGCGGCCACTGAAGCTTTCTTT. The encoded protein is CASEAATEAFF.

This clonotype was seen a single time. The chain couples TRBV6-2 or TRBV6-3 to TRBJ1-1; D ambiguous. CDR1 and CDR2 from the germline V gene are MNHEY and SVGEGT. Deletions cut 2 bases from V and 7 bases from J, with 8 bases between. CDR3 length equals 12 residues. The CDR3, as DNA: TGTGCCAGCAGTTACCCGGGCCTTGAAGCTTTCTTT. Translated: CASSYPGLEAFF.

The rearrangement joins TRBV9 to TRBJ2-2; D not certain. The germline CDR1 and CDR2 sequences are SGDLS and YYNGEE. The V gene lost 3 bases and the J gene lost 1 base, with 7 bases spanning the gap. CDR3 size: 14 residues. The CDR3 reads CASSDLQNTGELFF. CDR3 bases: TGTGCCAGCAGCGACCTACAGAACACCGGGGAGCTGTTTTTT.

This clonotype was found a few times. The chain recombines TRBV29-1 with TRBJ1-2, with a weak D call TRBD1 (5 bases). V was shortened by 5 bases and J by 0 bases, with 10 bases between the two germline ends. CDR1 is SQVTM and CDR2 is ANQGSEA in the germline V gene. The CDR3 is 13 residues long. The CDR3 is CSVKTEANYGYTF. The CDR3 nucleotides are TGCAGCGTTAAGACAGAAGCTAACTATGGCTACACCTTC.

The rearrangement links TRBV4-1 to TRBJ2-1, with 7 positions matching TRBD1. J lost 7 bases, V lost 4 bases, and 10 bases had no gene match. The CDR3 loop spans 15 amino acids. In germline, CDR1 is MGHRA, CDR2 YSYEKL. CDR3 bases: TGCGCCAGCAGCCTTAGACAGGGTATGTGGAATGAGCAGTTCTTC. Translated: CASSLRQGMWNEQFF.

The chain recombines TRBV9 with TRBJ2-7; D call uncertain. The germline CDR1 and CDR2 sequences are SGDLS and YYNGEE. There are 13 residues in the CDR3. Trimming took off 0 bases at V and 6 bases at J, with 10 bases between the two ends. Here the CDR3 reads CASSVVEGSEQYF. The CDR3 DNA is TGTGCCAGCAGCGTAGTAGAAGGGTCCGAGCAGTACTTC.

V is TRBV13 and J is TRBJ1-1; no clear D. Between the trimmed V and J ends, which lost 5 bases and 6 bases, there was a span of 13 bases. CDR3 size: 13 residues. Germline CDR1 is PRHDT and CDR2 is FYEKMQ (reference sequence). CDR3 sequence (DNA): TGTGCCAGCAGCCCTGACGGGAGATCTGAAGCTTTCTTT. This sequence encodes CASSPDGRSEAFF.

This clonotype came up many times. The chain is built from TRBV7-2 and TRBJ1-4, with TRBD1 matching over 7 bases. Looked up from germline, CDR1 is SGHTA and CDR2 is FQGNSA. After removal of 7 bases from V and 4 bases from J, the junction contained 6 bases not matched to a gene. The CDR3 sequence is 14 residues long. The CDR3 bases are TGTGCCAGCACCCTGGGACAGATTAATGAAAAACTGTTTTTT. It is translated as CASTLGQINEKLFF.

V and J are TRBV12-3 or TRBV12-4 and TRBJ2-7, with 7 bases lining up with TRBD1. The CDR3 spans 16 residues. J lost 6 bases, V lost 1 base, and 12 bases had no gene match. The CDR3 nucleotides are TGTGCCAGCAGTTTAGATCGTCGACAGGGAAGTTCCGAGCAGTACTTC. Translating it yields CASSLDRRQGSSEQYF.

The chain recombines TRBV12-3 or TRBV12-4 with TRBJ2-1; 8 bases align to TRBD2. With V trimmed by 5 bases and J by 8 bases, 8 bases remained unmatched. The CDR3 spans 14 residues. The DNA for the CDR3 is TGTGCCAGCAGTCCTCGGACTAGCATTTATGAGCAGTTCTTC. Protein product: CASSPRTSIYEQFF.

CDR3 loop: CAIRPSGQGNQPQHF. Written as DNA, the CDR3 is TGTGCCATCAGACCCTCGGGACAGGGGAATCAGCCCCAGCATTTT. The rearrangement links TRBV10-3 to TRBJ1-5; 10 positions match TRBD1. V was clipped by 6 bases and J by 4 bases; unmatched bases: 6. The germline V gene encodes CDR1 ENHRY and CDR2 SYGVKD. The CDR3 is made up of 15 amino acids.

This clonotype was seen a few times. V usage is TRBV7-9 and J usage is TRBJ2-1; the D gene is possibly TRBD1 (5 bases). The V end lost 4 bases, the J end lost 2 bases, and 18 bases lay between the germline ends. The CDR3 is made up of 17 amino acids. Germline CDR1 reads SEHNR; CDR2 reads FQNEAQ (reference sequence). CDR3 loop: CASSSSMAGMAYNEQFF. CDR3 DNA: TGTGCCAGCAGCTCGAGCATGGCAGGGATGGCCTACAATGAGCAGTTCTTC.

The V call is TRBV12-3 or TRBV12-4, the J call TRBJ1-1; 8 bases map to TRBD1. J gave up 5 bases and V 6 bases, and 8 bases lay outside the gene matches. The CDR3 loop spans 14 amino acids. The CDR3 DNA reads as TGTGCCAGCAGACTTGACAGGGGCGGGACTGAAGCTTTCTTT. It is translated as CASRLDRGGTEAFF.

This clonotype was seen a handful of times. This chain joins TRBV6-6 and TRBJ1-1, with D possibly being TRBD1 (5 bases). Looked up from germline, CDR1 is MNHNY and CDR2 is SVGAGI (reference sequence). The CDR3 totals 15 residues. Trimming stripped 1 base from V and 0 bases from J, with 9 bases between. The CDR3 is CASSYWGDLNTEAFF. The CDR3 bases are TGTGCCAGCAGTTACTGGGGGGACCTGAACACTGAAGCTTTCTTT.

This clonotype was counted a few times. The chain combines TRBV19 with TRBJ2-3; 11 positions match TRBD2. This CDR3 has 14 amino acids. The V and J ends lost 6 bases and 3 bases, in that order; junction bases with no gene match: 2. Germline CDR1 is LNHDA and CDR2 is SQIVND (reference sequence). CDR3 sequence: CASRGTSGTDTQYF. In DNA form, the CDR3 reads TGTGCCAGTAGAGGGACTAGCGGAACAGATACGCAGTATTTT.

This clonotype was picked up a small number of times. The chain carries TRBV24-1 and TRBJ1-1, with TRBD1 identical over 9 bases. J lost 5 bases, V lost 10 bases, and 4 bases had no gene match. The CDR3 totals 12 residues. Germline-derived CDR1 and CDR2 are KGHDR and SFDVKD. For the CDR3, the DNA is TGTGCCACACAGGGGGCAGGTACTGAAGCTTTCTTT. This gives the protein CATQGAGTEAFF.

The chain combines TRBV6-5 with TRBJ2-5; perhaps D is TRBD1 or TRBD2 (6 bases each). V dropped 2 bases and J dropped 3 bases, with 16 bases sitting between them. Per germline, CDR1 MNHEY and CDR2 SVGAGI. This CDR3 comprises 16 residues. The CDR3 DNA is TGTGCCAGCAGTTACCCGACAGGAGGGGGGAAAGAGACCCAGTACTTC. Translating it yields CASSYPTGGGKETQYF.

This chain connects TRBV28 to TRBJ1-4; D might be TRBD1 (6 bases). Trimming took off 5 bases at V and 7 bases at J, with 17 bases between the two ends. The germline CDR1 and CDR2 sequences are MDHEN and SYDVKM. The CDR3 has 15 residues. CDR3 in DNA: TGTGCCAGCAGTCTTTTGGGGGGGGCGGCTGAAAAACTGTTTTTT. It is translated as CASSLLGGAAEKLFF. Combining the CDR3 with reference TRBV28 and TRBJ1-4 gives the whole variable domain DVKVTQSSRYLVKRTGEKVFLECVQDMDHENMFWYRQDPGLGLRLIYFSYDVKMKEKGDIPEGYSVSREKKERFSLILESASTNQTSMYLCASSLLGGAAEKLFFGSGTQLSVL.

The chain has TRBV27 and TRBJ2-1; 11 positions match TRBD2. Germline CDR1 and CDR2: MNHEY and SMNVEV (reference sequence). J gave up 2 bases and V 2 bases, and 5 bases lay outside the gene matches. This CDR3 is 17 amino acids long. The CDR3 coding sequence is TGTGCCAGCAGTTTAGACTATAGCGGGGGGGCCTACAATGAGCAGTTCTTC. Translating gives CASSLDYSGGAYNEQFF.

This chain connects TRBV6-1 to TRBJ2-3; 7 bases align to TRBD1. This CDR3 is built from 16 residues. From germline, CDR1 is MNHNS and CDR2 SASEGT. With V trimmed by 3 bases and J by 2 bases, 8 bases remained unmatched. CDR3 nucleotides: TGTGCCAGCAGTGACCGTGACAGGGTGGACACAGATACGCAGTATTTT. Amino acid sequence: CASSDRDRVDTDTQYF.

This clonotype was observed a few times. This sequence joins TRBV15 and TRBJ1-5, with D unresolved. The CDR3 runs to 15 residues. Germline V gene data show CDR1 as LNHNV and CDR2 as YYDKDF (reference sequence). Deletions cut 0 bases from V and 0 bases from J, with 6 bases between. The CDR3 coding sequence is TGTGCCACCAGCAGAGATCGGAGTAGCAATCAGCCCCAGCATTTT. Translation gives CATSRDRSSNQPQHF.

This chain joins TRBV7-9 and TRBJ2-7, with a weak D call TRBD1 (6 bases). The CDR3 spans 14 residues. V lost 7 bases, J lost 3 bases, and 16 bases lay in between. In germline, CDR1 is SEHNR, CDR2 FQNEAQ (reference sequence). CDR3 sequence (DNA): TGTGCCAGCAATCCGGGACAAGGTATCTACGAGCAGTACTTC. This translates into CASNPGQGIYEQYF.

This rearrangement joins TRBV27 to TRBJ1-2, with 8 positions matching TRBD1. The germline gives CDR1 MNHEY, CDR2 SMNVEV (reference sequence). The CDR3 is 15 amino acids. The V segment lost 7 bases and the J segment 7 bases; nucleotides outside the gene matches: 14. CDR3 sequence (DNA): TGTGCCAGCACGACCGATTCAGGGGGCGCAGTTGGCTACACCTTC. This encodes CASTTDSGGAVGYTF.